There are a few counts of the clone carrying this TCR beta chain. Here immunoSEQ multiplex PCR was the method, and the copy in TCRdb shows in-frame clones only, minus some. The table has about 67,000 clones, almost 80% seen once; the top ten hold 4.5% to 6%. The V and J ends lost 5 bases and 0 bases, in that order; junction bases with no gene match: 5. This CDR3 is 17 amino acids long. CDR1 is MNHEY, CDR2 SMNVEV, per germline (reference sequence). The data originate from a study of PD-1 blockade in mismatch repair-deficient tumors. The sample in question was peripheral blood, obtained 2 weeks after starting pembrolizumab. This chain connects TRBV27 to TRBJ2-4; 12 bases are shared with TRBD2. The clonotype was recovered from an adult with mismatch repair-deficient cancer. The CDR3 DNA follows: TGTGCCAGCAGTCCCGGGACTAGCGGGTTAGCCAAAAACATTCAGTACTTC. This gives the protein CASSPGTSGLAKNIQYF.